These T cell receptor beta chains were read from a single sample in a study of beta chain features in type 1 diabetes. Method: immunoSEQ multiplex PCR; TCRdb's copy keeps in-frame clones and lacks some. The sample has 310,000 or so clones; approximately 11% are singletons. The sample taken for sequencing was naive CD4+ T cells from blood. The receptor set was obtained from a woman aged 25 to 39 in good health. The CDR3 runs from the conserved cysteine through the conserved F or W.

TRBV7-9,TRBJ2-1,CASSKSGNNEQFF
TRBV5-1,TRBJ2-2,CASSDTGVSGELFF
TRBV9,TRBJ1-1,CASSVRGQGGRTEAFF
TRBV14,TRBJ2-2,CASSQLSGHGELFF
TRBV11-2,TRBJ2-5,CASSVQALRGETQYF
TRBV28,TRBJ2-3,CATDPGQGTDTQYF
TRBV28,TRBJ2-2,CASNSPGGEGTGELFF
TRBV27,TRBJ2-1,CASSLQRIAVSSYNEQFF
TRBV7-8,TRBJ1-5,CASSQQDSNQPQHF
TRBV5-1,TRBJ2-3,CASSSGLASTDTQYF
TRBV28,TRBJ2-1,CASSLWSGSSRDEQFF
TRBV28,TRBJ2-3,CASTPAGESTDTQYF
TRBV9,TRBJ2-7,CASSLQGAGEQYF
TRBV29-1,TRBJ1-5,CSARESNQPQHF
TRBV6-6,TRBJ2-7,CASSSGVEQYF
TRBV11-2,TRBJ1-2,CASSLVGGAESYGYTF
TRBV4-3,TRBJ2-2,CASSPSGKNTGELFF
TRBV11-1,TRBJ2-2,CASGRERGTGELFF
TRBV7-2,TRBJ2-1,CASSRLAAGEGEQFF
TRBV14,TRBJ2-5,CASSQPSGGLRQETQYF
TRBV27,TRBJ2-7,CASSRTGYEQYF
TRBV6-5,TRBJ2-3,CASVGTDTDTQYF
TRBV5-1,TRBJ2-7,CASSLEFGTDAYEQYF
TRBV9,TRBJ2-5,CASSAQAGGLETQYF
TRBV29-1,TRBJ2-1,CSVGGSGSGYEQFF
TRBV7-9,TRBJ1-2,CASSPGNYGYTF
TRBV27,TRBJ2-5,CASSFGSGSQETQYF
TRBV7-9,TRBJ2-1,CASSLGTSNNEQFF
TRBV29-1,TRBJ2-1,CSVDVRKPNNEQFF
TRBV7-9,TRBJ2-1,CASSLAGTGVNEQFF
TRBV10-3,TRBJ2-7,CAISESRTAYF
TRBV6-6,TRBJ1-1,CASSFLRITVNTEAFF
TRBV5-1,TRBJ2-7,CASSLFTYEQYF
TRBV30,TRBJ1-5,CAWSVQGDQPQHF
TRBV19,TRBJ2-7,CASSGGRRIPYEQYF
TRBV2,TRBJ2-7,CASKRTTPYEQYF
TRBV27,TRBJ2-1,CASSITSGGIQFF
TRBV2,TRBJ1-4,CASRLDSFEKLFF
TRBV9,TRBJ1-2,CASSVTLEDGYTF
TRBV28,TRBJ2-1,CASSRTSRRSNEQFF
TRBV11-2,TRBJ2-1,CASRSPSALYNEQFF
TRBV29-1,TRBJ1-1,CSVVGGRPMNTEAFF
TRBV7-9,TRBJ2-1,CASSLGLAGGVGQFF
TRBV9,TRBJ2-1,CASKRAGASNEQFF
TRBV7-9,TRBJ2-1,CASSLLASGRAEQFF
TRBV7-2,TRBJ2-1,CASSFSGGGNEQFF
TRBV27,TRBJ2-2,CASSLKAGVGTGELFF
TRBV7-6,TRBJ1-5,CASSLGAHRNQPQHF
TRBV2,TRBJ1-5,CASSDRGQVTQPQHF
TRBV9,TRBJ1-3,CASSVSSGGSTGNTIYF